The 5 T cell receptor beta chains listed next were all sequenced from one sample in a study of blood T cell repertoires in COVID-19. Assay: immunoSEQ multiplex PCR; the TCRdb copy retains only in-frame clones and omits some. This repertoire shows 310,000 or so clones, more than 75% found once; its top ten account for 1%. The sequencing sample was made of peripheral blood. The receptor set was obtained from a man aged 50 to 60 with active or convalescent COVID-19.

The chain has TRBV4-3 and TRBJ2-7, with D maybe TRBD1 (6 bases). This CDR3 has 15 amino acids. The germline V and J ends were trimmed by 0 bases and 5 bases, with 14 bases remaining between them. Germline V lookup: CDR1 LGHNA, CDR2 YSLEER. The CDR3 spells CASSQEYRDVDEQYF. CDR3 bases: TGCGCCAGCAGCCAAGAGTACAGGGATGTGGACGAGCAGTACTTC.

The gene calls are TRBV7-9 and TRBJ2-7, with D tentatively TRBD2 (5 bases). In germline, CDR1 is SEHNR, CDR2 FQNEAQ (reference sequence). The CDR3 runs to 13 residues. The V end lost 8 bases, the J end lost 2 bases, and 13 bases lay between the germline ends. CDR3 residues: CASCLGDAYEQYF. CDR3 coding DNA: TGTGCCAGCTGTTTGGGAGATGCCTACGAGCAGTACTTC.

The rearrangement joins TRBV5-1 to TRBJ1-2; 8 bases fit TRBD1. The CDR3 has 15 residues. Germline lookup yields CDR1 SGHRS and CDR2 YFSETQ. V lost 3 bases, J lost 1 base, and 5 bases stayed unmatched. The CDR3 loop is CASSWGTGSNYGYTF. The CDR3 coding sequence is TGCGCCAGCAGCTGGGGGACAGGCAGTAACTATGGCTACACCTTC.

The CDR3 reads CASRRGSRTTTGEQFF. The CDR3 DNA sequence: TGTGCCAGCAGAAGGGGATCTCGGACCACCACCGGTGAGCAGTTCTTC. This sequence joins TRBV27 and TRBJ2-1, with a tentative D call TRBD1 (5 bases). Deletions cut 6 bases from V and 9 bases from J, with 24 bases between. Germline values: CDR1 MNHEY, CDR2 SMNVEV (reference sequence). This CDR3 spans 16 amino acids.

The J gene is TRBJ1-1, the V gene TRBV5-6; D gene unclear. CDR3 length equals 18 residues. Deletions cut 6 bases from V and 3 bases from J, with 27 bases between. Germline CDR1 SGHDT, CDR2 YYEEEE. The CDR3 bases are TGTGCCAGCACCCAGTCGGGCCTAAGGATCGGGAGCTACACTGAAGCTTTCTTT. As protein: CASTQSGLRIGSYTEAFF.